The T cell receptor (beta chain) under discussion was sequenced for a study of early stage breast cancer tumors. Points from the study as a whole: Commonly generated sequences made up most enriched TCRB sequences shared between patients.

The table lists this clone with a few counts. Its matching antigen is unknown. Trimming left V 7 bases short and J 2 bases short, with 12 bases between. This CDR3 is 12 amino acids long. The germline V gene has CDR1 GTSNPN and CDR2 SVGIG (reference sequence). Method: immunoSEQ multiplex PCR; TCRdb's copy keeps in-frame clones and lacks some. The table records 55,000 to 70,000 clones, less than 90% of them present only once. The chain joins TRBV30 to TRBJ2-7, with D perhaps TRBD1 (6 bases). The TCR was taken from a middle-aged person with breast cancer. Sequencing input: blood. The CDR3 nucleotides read TGTGCCTCGCGGACAGCGACCTACGAGCAGTACTTC. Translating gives CASRTATYEQYF. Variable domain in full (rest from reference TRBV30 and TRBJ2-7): SQTIHQWPATLVQPVGSPLSLECTVEGTSNPNLYWYRQAAGRGLQLLFYSVGIGQISSEVPQNLSASRPQDRQFILSSKKLLLSDSGFYLCASRTATYEQYFGPGTRLTVT.